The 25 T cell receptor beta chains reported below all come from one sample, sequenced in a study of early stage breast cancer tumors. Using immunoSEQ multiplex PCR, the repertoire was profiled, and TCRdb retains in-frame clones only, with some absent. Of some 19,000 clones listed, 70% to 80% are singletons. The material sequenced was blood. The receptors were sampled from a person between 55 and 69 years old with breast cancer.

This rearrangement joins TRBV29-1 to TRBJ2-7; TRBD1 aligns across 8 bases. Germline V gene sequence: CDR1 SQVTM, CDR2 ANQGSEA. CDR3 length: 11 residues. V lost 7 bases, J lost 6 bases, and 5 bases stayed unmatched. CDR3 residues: CSADRGGEQYF. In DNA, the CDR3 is TGCAGCGCAGACAGGGGCGGCGAGCAGTACTTC.

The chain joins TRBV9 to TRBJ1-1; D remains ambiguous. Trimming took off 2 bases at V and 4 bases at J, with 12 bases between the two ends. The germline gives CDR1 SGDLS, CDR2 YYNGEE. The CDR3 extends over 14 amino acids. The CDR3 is CASSVGGESTEAFF. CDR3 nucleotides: TGTGCCAGCAGCGTGGGTGGGGAGAGCACTGAAGCTTTCTTT. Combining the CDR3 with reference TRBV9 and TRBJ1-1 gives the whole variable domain DSGVTQTPKHLITATGQRVTLRCSPRSGDLSVYWYQQSLDQGLQFLIQYYNGEERAKGNILERFSAQQFPDLHSELNLSSLELGDSALYFCASSVGGESTEAFFGQGTRLTVV.

The CDR3 nucleotides are TGTGCCAGCAGCTTAGAGGGACGTACTGAAGCTTTCTTT. It is translated as CASSLEGRTEAFF. The chain combines TRBV7-9 with TRBJ1-1; D is possibly TRBD1 (5 bases). CDR3 length: 13 amino acids. Trimming shortened V by 1 base and J by 5 bases, and 8 bases separated the two germline ends. Per germline, CDR1 SEHNR and CDR2 FQNEAQ (reference sequence).

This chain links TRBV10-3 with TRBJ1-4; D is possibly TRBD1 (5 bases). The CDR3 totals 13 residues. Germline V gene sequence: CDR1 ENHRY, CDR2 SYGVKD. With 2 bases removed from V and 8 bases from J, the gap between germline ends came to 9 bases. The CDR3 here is CAISERQGEKLFF. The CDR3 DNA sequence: TGTGCCATCAGTGAGAGGCAGGGAGAAAAACTGTTTTTT.

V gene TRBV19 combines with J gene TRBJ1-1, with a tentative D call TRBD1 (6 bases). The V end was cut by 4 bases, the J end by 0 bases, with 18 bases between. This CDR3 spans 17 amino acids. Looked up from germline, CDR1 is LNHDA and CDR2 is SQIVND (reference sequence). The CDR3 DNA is TGTGCCAGTAGTACTTGGGACATATCGGAATTGAACACTGAAGCTTTCTTT. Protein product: CASSTWDISELNTEAFF.

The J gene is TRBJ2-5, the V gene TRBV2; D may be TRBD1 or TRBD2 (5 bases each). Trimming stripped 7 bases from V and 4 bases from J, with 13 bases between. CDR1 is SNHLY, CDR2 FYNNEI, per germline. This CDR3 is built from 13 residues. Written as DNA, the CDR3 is TGTGCCAGCACCAAAAGGGACGTAGAGACCCAGTACTTC. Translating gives CASTKRDVETQYF.

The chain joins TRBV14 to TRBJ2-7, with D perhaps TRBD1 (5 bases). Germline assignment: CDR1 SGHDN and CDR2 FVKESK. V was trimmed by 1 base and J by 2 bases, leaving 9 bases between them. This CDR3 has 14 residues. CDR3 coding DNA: TGTGCCAGCAGCCAAGTGGACAAAACCTACGAGCAGTACTTC. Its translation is CASSQVDKTYEQYF.

As DNA, the CDR3 is TGTGCCAGTAGGATGGCAGCCTATAGCAATCAGCCCCAGCATTTT. Its translation: CASRMAAYSNQPQHF. V is TRBV19 and J is TRBJ1-5; D remains unclear. Between the trimmed V and J ends, which lost 6 bases and 0 bases, there was a span of 12 bases. The germline V gene encodes CDR1 LNHDA and CDR2 SQIVND (reference sequence). This CDR3 contains 15 residues.

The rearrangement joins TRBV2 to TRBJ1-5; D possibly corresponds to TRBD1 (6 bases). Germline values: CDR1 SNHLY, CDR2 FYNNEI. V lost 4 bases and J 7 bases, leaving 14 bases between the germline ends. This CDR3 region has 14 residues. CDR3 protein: CASSAGQKYQPQHF. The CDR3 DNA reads TGTGCCAGCAGTGCGGGACAAAAGTACCAGCCCCAGCATTTT.

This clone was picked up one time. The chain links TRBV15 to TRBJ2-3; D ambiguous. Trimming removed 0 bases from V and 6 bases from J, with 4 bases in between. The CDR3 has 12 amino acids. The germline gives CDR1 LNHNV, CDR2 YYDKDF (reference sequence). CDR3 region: CATSRDFDTQYF. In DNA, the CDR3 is TGTGCCACCAGCAGAGATTTTGATACGCAGTATTTT.

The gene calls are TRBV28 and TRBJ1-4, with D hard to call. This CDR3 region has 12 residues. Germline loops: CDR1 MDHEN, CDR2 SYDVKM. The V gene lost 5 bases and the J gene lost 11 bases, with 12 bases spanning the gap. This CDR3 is CASSLPRGKLFF. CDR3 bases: TGTGCCAGCAGTCTCCCTCGTGGGAAACTGTTTTTT. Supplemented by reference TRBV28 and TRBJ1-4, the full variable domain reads DVKVTQSSRYLVKRTGEKVFLECVQDMDHENMFWYRQDPGLGLRLIYFSYDVKMKEKGDIPEGYSVSREKKERFSLILESASTNQTSMYLCASSLPRGKLFFGSGTQLSVL.

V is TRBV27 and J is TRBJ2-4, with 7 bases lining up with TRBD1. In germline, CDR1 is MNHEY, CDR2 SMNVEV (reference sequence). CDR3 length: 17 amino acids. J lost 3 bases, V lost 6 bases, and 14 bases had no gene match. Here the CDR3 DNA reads TGTGCCAGCAGCAGAGGGGGCTTAATTGGTAACAAAAACATTCAGTACTTC. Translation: CASSRGGLIGNKNIQYF.

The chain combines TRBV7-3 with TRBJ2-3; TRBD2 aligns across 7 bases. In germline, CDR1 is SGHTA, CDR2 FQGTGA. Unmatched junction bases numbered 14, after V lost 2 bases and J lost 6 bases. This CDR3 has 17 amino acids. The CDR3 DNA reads TGTGCCAGCAGCTTATTCGGGGTTGGAGGGAGGGCCGATACGCAGTATTTT. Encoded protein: CASSLFGVGGRADTQYF.

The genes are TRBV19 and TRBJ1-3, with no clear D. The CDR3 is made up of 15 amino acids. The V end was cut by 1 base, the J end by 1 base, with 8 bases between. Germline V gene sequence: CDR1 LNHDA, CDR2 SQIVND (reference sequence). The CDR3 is CASSIGPGSGNTIYF. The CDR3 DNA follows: TGTGCCAGTAGTATAGGCCCGGGTTCTGGAAACACCATATATTTT. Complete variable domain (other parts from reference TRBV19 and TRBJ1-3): DGGITQSPKYLFRKEGQNVTLSCEQNLNHDAMYWYRQDPGQGLRLIYYSQIVNDFQKGDIAEGYSVSREKKESFPLTVTSAQKNPTAFYLCASSIGPGSGNTIYFGEGSWLTVV.

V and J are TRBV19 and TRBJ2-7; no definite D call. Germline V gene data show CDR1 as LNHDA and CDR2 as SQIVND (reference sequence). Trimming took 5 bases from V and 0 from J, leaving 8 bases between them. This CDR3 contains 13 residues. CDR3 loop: CASSSRNSYEQYF. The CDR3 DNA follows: TGTGCCAGTAGTTCTCGAAACTCCTACGAGCAGTACTTC.

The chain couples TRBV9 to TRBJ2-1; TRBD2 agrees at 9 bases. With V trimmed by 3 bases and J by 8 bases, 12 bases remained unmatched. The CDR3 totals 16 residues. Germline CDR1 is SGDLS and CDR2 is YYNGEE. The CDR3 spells CASSAPSGVDFDEQFF. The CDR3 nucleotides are TGTGCCAGCAGCGCTCCTAGCGGGGTCGATTTTGATGAGCAGTTCTTC.

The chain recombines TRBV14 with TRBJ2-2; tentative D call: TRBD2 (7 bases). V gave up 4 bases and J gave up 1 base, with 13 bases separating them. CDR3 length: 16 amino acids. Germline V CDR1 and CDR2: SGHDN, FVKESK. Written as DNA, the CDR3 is TGTGCCAGCAGCCCCTGGGGGGGGCTGAACACCGGGGAGCTGTTTTTT. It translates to CASSPWGGLNTGELFF.

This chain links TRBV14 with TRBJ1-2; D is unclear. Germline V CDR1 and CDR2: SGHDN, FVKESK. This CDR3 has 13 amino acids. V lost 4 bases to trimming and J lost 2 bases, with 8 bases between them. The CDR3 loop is CASSPDRNYGYTF. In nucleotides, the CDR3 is TGTGCCAGCAGCCCTGACCGGAACTATGGCTACACCTTC.

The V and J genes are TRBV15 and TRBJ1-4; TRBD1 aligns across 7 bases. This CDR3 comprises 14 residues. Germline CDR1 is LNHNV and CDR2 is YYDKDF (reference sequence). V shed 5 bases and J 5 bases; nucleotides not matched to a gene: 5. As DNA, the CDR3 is TGTGCCACCAGCGCCGACAGGGAAAATGAAAAACTGTTTTTT. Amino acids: CATSADRENEKLFF.

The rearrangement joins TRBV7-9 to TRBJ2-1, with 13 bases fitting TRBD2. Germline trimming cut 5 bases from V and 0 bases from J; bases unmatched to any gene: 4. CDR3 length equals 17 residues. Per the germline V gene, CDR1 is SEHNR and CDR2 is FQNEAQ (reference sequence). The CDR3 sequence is CASSGGLAGISYNEQFF. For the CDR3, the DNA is TGTGCCAGCAGCGGGGGACTAGCGGGAATCTCCTACAATGAGCAGTTCTTC.

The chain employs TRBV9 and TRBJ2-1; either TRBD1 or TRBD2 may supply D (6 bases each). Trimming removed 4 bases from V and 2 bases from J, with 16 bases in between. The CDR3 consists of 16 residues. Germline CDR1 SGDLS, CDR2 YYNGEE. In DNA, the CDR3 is TGTGCCAGCAGCCAACTCGGGGGCTCTACCTACAATGAGCAGTTCTTC. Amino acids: CASSQLGGSTYNEQFF. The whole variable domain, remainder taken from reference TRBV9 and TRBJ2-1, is DSGVTQTPKHLITATGQRVTLRCSPRSGDLSVYWYQQSLDQGLQFLIQYYNGEERAKGNILERFSAQQFPDLHSELNLSSLELGDSALYFCASSQLGGSTYNEQFFGPGTRLTVL.

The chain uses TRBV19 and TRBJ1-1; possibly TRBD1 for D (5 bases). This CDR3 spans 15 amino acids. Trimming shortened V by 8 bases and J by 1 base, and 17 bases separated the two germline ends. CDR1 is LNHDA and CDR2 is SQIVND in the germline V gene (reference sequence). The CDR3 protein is CASQNRGSSNTEAFF. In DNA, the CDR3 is TGTGCCAGTCAGAATAGGGGCTCCTCGAACACTGAAGCTTTCTTT.

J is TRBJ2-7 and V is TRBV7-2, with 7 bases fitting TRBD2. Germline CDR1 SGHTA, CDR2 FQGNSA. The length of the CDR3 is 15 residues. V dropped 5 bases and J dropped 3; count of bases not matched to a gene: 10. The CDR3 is CASSREAVESYEQYF. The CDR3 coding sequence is TGTGCCAGCAGCCGGGAGGCCGTCGAAAGCTACGAGCAGTACTTC.

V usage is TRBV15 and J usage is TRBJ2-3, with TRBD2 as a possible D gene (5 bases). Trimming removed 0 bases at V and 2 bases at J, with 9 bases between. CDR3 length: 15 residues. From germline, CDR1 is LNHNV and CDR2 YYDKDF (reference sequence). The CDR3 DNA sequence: TGTGCCACCAGCAGAGATCCCGGGGACACAGATACGCAGTATTTT. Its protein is CATSRDPGDTDTQYF.

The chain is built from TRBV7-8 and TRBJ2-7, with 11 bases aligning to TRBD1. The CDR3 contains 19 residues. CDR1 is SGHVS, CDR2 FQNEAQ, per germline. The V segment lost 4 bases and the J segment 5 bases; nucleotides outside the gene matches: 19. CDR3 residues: CASSSESAGGQGVLDEQYF. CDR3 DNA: TGTGCCAGCAGCTCGGAATCTGCCGGGGGACAGGGGGTTTTGGACGAGCAGTACTTC. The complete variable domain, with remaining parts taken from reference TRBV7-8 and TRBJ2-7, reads GAGVSQSPRYKVAKRGQDVALRCDPISGHVSLFWYQQALGQGPEFLTYFQNEAQLDKSGLPSDRFFAERPEGSVSTLKIQRTQQEDSAVYLCASSSESAGGQGVLDEQYFGPGTRLTVT.